The TCR beta chain under discussion was sequenced for a study of T cell responses to AZD1222 COVID-19 vaccine. The study's findings and limits: The breadth and depth of Spike-specific TCRs increased once two AZD1222 doses had been given. Among vaccine-associated CD4 TCRs, coverage spanned spike, with dominance at 160-218 and 743-854. A reported finding is that nearly half of spike-specific TCRs target unmutated variant regions.

The assay was immunoSEQ multiplex PCR, and TCRdb's table has in-frame clones only and misses some. The sample holds about 140,000 clones, around 89% seen once. A word on this clone: The antigen remains undetermined.

This specimen consisted of peripheral blood, obtained 28 days after the second AZD1222 dose. This receptor was obtained from an adult who received the AZD1222 COVID-19 vaccine.

The CDR3 DNA sequence: TGCGCCAGCAGCCAAGCCCAGGCAGTCACCGGGGAGCTGTTTTTT. Its translation is CASSQAQAVTGELFF. This chain connects TRBV4-1 to TRBJ2-2; D gene uncertain. The V gene lost 1 base and the J gene lost 4 bases, with 10 bases spanning the gap. Germline CDR1 and CDR2: MGHRA and YSYEKL. The CDR3 has 15 amino acids.